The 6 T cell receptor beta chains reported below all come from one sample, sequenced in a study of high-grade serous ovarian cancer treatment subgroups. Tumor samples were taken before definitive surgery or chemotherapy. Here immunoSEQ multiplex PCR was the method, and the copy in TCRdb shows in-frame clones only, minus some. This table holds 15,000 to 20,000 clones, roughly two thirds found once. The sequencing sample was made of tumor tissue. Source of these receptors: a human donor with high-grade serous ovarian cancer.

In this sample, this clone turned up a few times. The CDR3 DNA follows: TGTGCCAGCAGCTTAAAGGTTTTTGGCACTGAAGCTTTCTTT. Translating gives CASSLKVFGTEAFF. The chain employs TRBV7-3 and TRBJ1-1; D gene unclear. V was cut by 1 base and J by 4 bases, with 10 bases left in between. CDR3 size: 14 residues. CDR1 and CDR2 from the germline V gene are SGHTA and FQGTGA.

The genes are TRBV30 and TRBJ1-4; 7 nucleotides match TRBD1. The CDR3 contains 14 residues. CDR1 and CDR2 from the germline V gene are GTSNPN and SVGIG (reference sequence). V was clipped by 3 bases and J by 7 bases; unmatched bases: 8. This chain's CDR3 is CAWRKGGRAEKLFF. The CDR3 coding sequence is TGTGCCTGGAGGAAAGGGGGCAGGGCTGAAAAACTGTTTTTT.

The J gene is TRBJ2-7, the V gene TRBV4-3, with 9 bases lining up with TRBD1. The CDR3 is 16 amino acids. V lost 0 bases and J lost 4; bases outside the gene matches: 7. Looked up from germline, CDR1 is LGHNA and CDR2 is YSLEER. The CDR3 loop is CASSQEGGQGLYEQYF. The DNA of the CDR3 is TGCGCCAGCAGCCAAGAAGGGGGACAGGGCTTATACGAGCAGTACTTC.

The CDR3 sequence: CASNLVGGSTGELFF. As DNA, the CDR3 is TGCGCCAGCAACCTGGTCGGGGGGTCCACCGGGGAGCTGTTTTTT. The rearrangement links TRBV5-1 to TRBJ2-2, with 7 positions matching TRBD2. This CDR3 region has 15 residues. Germline V gene lookup returns CDR1 SGHRS and CDR2 YFSETQ. V gave up 6 bases and J gave up 4 bases; unmatched junction bases: 9.

CDR3 in DNA: TGTGCCATTACGGACAGCCTCAATCAGCCCCAGCATTTT. It specifies CAITDSLNQPQHF. The rearrangement joins TRBV28 to TRBJ1-5; a weak D match, TRBD1 (6 bases). The V end lost 10 bases, the J end lost 3 bases, and 13 bases lay between the germline ends. CDR3 length: 13 amino acids. Germline V gives CDR1 MDHEN, CDR2 SYDVKM. The full variable domain, rest sourced from reference TRBV28 and TRBJ1-5, is DVKVTQSSRYLVKRTGEKVFLECVQDMDHENMFWYRQDPGLGLRLIYFSYDVKMKEKGDIPEGYSVSREKKERFSLILESASTNQTSMYLCAITDSLNQPQHFGDGTRLSIL.

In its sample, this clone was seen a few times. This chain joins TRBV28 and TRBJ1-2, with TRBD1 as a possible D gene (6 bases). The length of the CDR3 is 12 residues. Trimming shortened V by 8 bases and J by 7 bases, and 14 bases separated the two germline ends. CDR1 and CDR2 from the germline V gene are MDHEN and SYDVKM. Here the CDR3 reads CASAAGGAGYTF. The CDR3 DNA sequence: TGTGCCAGCGCCGCGGGGGGGGCTGGCTACACCTTC.